This T cell receptor (beta chain) originates from a study of shared clonotypes between healthy human individuals. Overall study context: The cohort comprised two women and a few men. Their ages spanned 18 to 49 years.

Concerning this clone: Its antigen remains unknown.

The data were produced by immunoSEQ multiplex PCR, yet TCRdb's version contains in-frame clones alone and is incomplete. The sample shows around 550,000 clones, about 95% of them seen only once. V shed 3 bases and J shed 3 bases, with 14 bases lying between them. Looked up from germline, CDR1 is MGHRA and CDR2 is YSYEKL. This CDR3 comprises 15 residues. Study-wide findings and caveats: Among four donors, approximately 5% of naive CD4 clonotypes were found in common.

The naive CD8 fraction comprised CD45RO-negative cells positively selected for CCR7 and excluded terminally differentiated effector memory CD45RA+ cells. The chain joins TRBV4-1 to TRBJ1-2, with D possibly matching TRBD1 (5 bases). This clonotype was obtained from a woman in her twenties or thirties in good health. Sequencing used naive CD8+ T cells sorted from blood. CDR3 nucleotides: TGCGCCAGCAGCCATTTAGGGGCTTACGACTATGGCTACACCTTC. It specifies CASSHLGAYDYGYTF.